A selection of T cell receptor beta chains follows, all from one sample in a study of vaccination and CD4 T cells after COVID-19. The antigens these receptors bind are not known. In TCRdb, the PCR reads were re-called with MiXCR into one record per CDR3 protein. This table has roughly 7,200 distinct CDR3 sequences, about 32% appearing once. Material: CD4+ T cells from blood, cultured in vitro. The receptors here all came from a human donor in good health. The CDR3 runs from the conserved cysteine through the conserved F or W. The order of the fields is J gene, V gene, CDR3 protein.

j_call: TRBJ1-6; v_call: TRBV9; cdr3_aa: CASSARNSPLHF
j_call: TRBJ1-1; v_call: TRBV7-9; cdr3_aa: CASSRQTGSTEAFF
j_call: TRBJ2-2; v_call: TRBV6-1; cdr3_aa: CASATGGKGGELFF
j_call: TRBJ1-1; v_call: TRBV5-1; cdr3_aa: CASSDPSTGGFEAFF
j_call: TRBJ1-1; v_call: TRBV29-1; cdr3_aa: CSVAGTNTEAFF
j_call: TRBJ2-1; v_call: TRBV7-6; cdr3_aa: CASSLTPGQGGYGFNEQFF
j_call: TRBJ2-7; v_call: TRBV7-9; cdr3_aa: CASSLYDISYEQYF
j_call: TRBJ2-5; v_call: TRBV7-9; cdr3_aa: CASTFEETQYF
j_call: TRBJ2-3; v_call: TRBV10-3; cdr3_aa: CAISESRASGATDTQYF
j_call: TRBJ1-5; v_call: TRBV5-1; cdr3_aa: CASSSGAVGQPQHF
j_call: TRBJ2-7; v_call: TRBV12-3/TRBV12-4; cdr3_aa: CASSPATSGGAKYF
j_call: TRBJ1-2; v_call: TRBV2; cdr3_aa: CASSEAGEVYGYTF
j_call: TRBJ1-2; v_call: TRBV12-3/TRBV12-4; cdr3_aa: CASSQLSGDYGYTF
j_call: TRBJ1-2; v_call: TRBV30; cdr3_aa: CAWSSGSGYTF
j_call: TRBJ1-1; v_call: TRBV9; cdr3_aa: CASGTTPPEAFF
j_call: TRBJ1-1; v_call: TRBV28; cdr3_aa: CASRRGGAFF
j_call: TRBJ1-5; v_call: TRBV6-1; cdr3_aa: CASSTGTGALNQPQHF
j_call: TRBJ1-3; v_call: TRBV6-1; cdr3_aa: CASSEDVLSGNTIYF
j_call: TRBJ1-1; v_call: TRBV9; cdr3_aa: CASSVVTGEAFF
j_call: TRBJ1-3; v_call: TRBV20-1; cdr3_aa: CSARDTTSGNTIYF
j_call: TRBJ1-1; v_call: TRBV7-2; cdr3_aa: CASSLQGRNTEAFF